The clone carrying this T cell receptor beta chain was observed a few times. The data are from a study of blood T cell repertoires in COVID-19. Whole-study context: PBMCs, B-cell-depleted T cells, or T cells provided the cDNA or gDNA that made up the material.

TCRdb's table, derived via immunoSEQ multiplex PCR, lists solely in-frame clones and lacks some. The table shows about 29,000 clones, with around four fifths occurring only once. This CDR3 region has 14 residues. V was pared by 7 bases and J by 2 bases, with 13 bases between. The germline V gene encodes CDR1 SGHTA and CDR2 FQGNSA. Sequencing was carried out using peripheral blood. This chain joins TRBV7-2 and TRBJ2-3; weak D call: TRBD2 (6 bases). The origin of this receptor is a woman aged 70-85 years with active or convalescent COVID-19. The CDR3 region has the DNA TGTGCCAGCACCCCGGGCGGGACCACAGATACGCAGTATTTT. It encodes CASTPGGTTDTQYF.